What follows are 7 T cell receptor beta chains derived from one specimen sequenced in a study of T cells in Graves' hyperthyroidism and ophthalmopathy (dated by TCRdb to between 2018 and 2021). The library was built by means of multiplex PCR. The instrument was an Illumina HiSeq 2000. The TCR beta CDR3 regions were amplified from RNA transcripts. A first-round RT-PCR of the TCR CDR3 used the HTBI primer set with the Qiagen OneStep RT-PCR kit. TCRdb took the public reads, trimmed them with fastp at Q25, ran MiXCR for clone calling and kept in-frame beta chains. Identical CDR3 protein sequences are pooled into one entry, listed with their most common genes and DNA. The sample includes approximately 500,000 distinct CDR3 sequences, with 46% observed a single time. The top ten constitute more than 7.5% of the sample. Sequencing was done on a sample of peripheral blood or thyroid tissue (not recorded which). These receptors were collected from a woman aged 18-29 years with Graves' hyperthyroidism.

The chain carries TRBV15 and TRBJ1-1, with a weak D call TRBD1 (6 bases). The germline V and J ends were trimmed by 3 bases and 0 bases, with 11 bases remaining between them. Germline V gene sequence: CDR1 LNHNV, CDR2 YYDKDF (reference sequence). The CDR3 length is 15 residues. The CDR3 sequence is CATSSTRTVNTEAFF. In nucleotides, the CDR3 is TGTGCCACCAGCAGCACCAGGACAGTGAACACTGAAGCTTTCTTT.

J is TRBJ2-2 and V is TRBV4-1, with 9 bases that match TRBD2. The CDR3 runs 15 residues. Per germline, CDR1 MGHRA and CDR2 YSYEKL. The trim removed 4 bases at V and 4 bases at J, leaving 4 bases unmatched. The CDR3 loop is CASSRREGLTGELFF. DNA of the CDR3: TGCGCCAGCAGCCGGCGGGAGGGACTCACCGGGGAGCTGTTTTTT.

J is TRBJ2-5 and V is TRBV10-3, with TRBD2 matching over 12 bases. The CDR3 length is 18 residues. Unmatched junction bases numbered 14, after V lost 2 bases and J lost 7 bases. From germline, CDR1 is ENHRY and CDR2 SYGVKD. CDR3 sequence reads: CAISERSRTSGDGATQYF. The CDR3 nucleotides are TGTGCCATCAGTGAGAGGAGTAGGACTAGCGGGGACGGTGCGACCCAGTACTTC.

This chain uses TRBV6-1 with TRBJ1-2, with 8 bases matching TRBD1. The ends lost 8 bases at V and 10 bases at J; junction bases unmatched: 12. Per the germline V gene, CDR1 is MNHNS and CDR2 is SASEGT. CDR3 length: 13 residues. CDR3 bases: TGTGCCAGCCAACCCGCGACAGGGGCTGACTACACCTTC. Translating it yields CASQPATGADYTF.

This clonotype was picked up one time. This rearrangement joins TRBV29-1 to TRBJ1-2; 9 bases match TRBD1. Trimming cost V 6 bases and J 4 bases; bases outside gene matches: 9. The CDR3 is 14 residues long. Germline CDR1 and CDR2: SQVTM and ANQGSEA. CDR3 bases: TGCAGCGTCATGTGGACAGGGGCGGGCTATGGCTACACCTTC. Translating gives CSVMWTGAGYGYTF.

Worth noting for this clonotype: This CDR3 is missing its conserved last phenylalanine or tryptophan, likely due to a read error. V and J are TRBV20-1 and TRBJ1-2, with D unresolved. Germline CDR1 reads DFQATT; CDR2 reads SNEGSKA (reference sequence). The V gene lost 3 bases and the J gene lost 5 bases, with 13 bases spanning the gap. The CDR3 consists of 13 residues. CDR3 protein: CSASFCGPYGYTL. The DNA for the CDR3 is TGCAGTGCTAGCTTCTGCGGACCTTATGGCTACACCCTC.

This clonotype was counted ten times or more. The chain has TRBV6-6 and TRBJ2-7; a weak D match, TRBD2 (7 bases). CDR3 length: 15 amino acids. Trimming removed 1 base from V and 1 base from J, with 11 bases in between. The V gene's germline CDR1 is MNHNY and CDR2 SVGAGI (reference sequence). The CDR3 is CASSYWGGRSYEQYF. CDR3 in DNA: TGTGCCAGCAGTTACTGGGGGGGCAGATCCTACGAGCAGTACTTC.